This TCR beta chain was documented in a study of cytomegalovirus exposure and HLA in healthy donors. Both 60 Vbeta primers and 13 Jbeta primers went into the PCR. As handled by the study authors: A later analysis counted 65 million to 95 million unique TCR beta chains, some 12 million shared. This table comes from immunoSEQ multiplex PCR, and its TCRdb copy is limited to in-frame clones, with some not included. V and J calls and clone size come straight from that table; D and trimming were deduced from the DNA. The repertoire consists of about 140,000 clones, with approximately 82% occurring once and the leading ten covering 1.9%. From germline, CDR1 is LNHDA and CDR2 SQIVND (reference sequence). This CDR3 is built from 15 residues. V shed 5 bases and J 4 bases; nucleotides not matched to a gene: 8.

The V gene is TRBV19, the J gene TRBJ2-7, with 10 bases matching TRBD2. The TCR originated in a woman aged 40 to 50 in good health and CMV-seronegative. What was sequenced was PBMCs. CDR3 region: CASSFLAGGEYEQYF. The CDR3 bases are TGTGCCAGTAGTTTCTTAGCGGGAGGAGAGTACGAGCAGTACTTC.